This note documents a single T cell receptor (beta chain) sequence. This record belongs to a study of blood T cell repertoires in COVID-19. Study overall: Samples taken during acute and convalescent COVID-19 were collected in the United States, Italy and Spain. T cells, B-cell-depleted T cells, or PBMCs provided the cDNA or gDNA that served as material.

The CDR3 sequence is 17 residues long. Per the germline V gene, CDR1 is SGHDT and CDR2 is YYEEEE. V lost 2 bases and J 4 bases, leaving 20 bases between the germline ends. Per the study methods: Nucleated cell number was recorded as an estimate derived from reference gene primer amplification. Sequencing used immunoSEQ multiplex PCR; TCRdb keeps in-frame clones, though not all of them. V and J calls and clone size are those listed in that table; D and trimming were worked out from the DNA. Counted here are roughly 62,000 clones, around 80% occurring once; the ten biggest clones make up roughly 18%. The sequenced sample was peripheral blood. The clonotype originates from a man in his sixties with acute or convalescent COVID-19. V gene TRBV5-6 combines with J gene TRBJ2-3; the D gene is possibly TRBD2 (5 bases). Written as DNA, the CDR3 is TGTGCCAGCAGCTTCCCGGGTGACACCCGGGGAGCAGATACGCAGTATTTT. It is translated as CASSFPGDTRGADTQYF.